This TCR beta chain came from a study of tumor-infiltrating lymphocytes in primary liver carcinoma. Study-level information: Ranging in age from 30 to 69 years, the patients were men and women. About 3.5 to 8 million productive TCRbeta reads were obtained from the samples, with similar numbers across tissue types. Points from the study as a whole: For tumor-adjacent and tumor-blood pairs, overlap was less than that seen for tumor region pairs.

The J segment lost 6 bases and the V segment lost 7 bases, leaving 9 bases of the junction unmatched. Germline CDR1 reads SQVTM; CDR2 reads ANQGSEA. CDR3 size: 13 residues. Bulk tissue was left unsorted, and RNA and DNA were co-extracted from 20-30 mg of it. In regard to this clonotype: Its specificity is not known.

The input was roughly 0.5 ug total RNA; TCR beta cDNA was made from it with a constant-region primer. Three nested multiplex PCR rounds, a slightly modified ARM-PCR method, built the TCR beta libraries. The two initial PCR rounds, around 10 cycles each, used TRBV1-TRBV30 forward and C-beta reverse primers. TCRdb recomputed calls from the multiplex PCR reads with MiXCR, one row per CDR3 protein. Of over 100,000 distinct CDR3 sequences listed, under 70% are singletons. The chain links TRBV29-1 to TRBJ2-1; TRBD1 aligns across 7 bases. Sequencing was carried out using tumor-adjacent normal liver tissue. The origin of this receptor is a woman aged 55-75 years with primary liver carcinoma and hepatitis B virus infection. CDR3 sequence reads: CSAGRQGTNEQFF. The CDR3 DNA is TGCAGCGCCGGAAGACAGGGAACCAATGAGCAGTTCTTC.